This T cell receptor beta chain was recovered during a study of identical twins. Broader study findings: It was cross-sectional statistical analysis, not following the same donors, that the conclusions relied on.

With regard to this clonotype: Its antigen is currently unknown.

This CDR3 region has 17 residues. V lost 2 bases and J lost 5, with 19 bases in between. Per germline, CDR1 MNHEY and CDR2 SVGAGI. TCRdb passed the 5' RACE reads through MiXCR, listing each CDR3 protein once. The sample carries nearly 650,000 distinct CDR3 sequences, about 7.6% recorded once. These sequences were also reported in another study, on yellow fever vaccine responses in identical twins.

Sequencing was done on a sample of PBMCs. This clonotype was sampled from a woman under 30 in good health. The V call is TRBV6-5, the J call TRBJ1-5, with D tentatively TRBD1 (5 bases). CDR3 sequence (DNA): TGTGCCAGCAGTTACCGTCCCCCGTCCCGGGGGGATCAGCCCCAGCATTTT. The encoded protein is CASSYRPPSRGDQPQHF.